What follows describes a single T cell receptor beta chain. Its antigen remains unidentified. One base away there is no much larger clone; base qualities are not given. The label giving this sample's time point can be read as: baseline before first vaccination. Vaccinee samples were obtained from the UK trials COV001 and COV002, which included a single-blind randomized controlled phase 2/3 trial of AZD1222 (ChAdOx1 nCoV-19) in healthy adults. Trial participant PBMC samples were collected at day 0 and day 28 after the second dose for TCRbeta chain sequencing. Trimmed from V: 1 base; trimmed from J: 2 bases; junction bases lacking a gene match: 9. CDR1 and CDR2 are drawn from the germline V gene: SGHRS, YFSETQ. Taken from cysteine to phenylalanine, the CDR3 has 17 residues. Only the CDR3 DNA stays, 51 bases, in frame from base 1. The CDR3 regions of human TCRbeta chains were analyzed by immunosequencing. For the original study's pipeline: Repertoire TCRs were checked for matches against a reference library of SARS-CoV-2-specific TCRs that had been generated using the MIRA antigen-specificity platform. Breadth meant the fraction of unique TCRs that were SARS-CoV-2-associated, whereas depth meant the fraction of total T cells that were SARS-CoV-2-associated. Using the MIRA data, each spike-specific TCR was assigned both to the spike region to which the TCR was reactive and to a CD4 or CD8 class. Log10-transformed breadth and depth values were compared by one-way ANOVA with Sidak's multiple comparisons tests. TCRdb stores this immuneACCESS table with in-frame sequences only. Part of the clones is absent; in the studies checked, under half of the shortfall reflects unresolved V genes, and no reason is known for the rest. V and J calls and clone size come straight from that table; D and trimming were deduced from the DNA. This sample lists about 160,000 clones; 85% to 95% were detected once. The ten largest clones represent roughly 1% of the sample.

This sample is drawn from a study of T cell responses to AZD1222 COVID-19 vaccine (dated by TCRdb to 2020 to 2022). Broadly, across the study: AZD1222 recipients with second doses at about 4 weeks or about 12 weeks were pooled, because spike-specific TCR depth and breadth did not differ between schedules. TCR sequencing covered 230 or so trial participants: nearly 210 given two doses of AZD1222 and about 26 given two doses of MenACWY control vaccine. Enrollment into the trials was organized by age into subgroups of 18-55, 56-69 and 70-plus years, and those subgroups contained about 160, 30 and 59 TCR-sequenced participants, respectively.

What the research found in general, with its limitations: Conclusions about previously exposed vaccinees are limited because only six or seven AZD1222 recipients were SARS-CoV-2 seropositive at baseline. Epitopes outside the regions mutated in the B.1.351 and B.1.1.7 variants were reportedly recognized by nearly half of the unique spike-specific TCRs. Most participants were white British and females outnumbered males, and the authors suggested that clonal diversity may have been underestimated. Because no day 14 peak-response samples were available, repertoires were characterized only after the peak T cell response. The 56-69-year group was small, and its depth increase did not reach significance, likely because of low power. CD4 TCRs associated with the vaccine covered the entire spike protein, and the dominant responses were in regions 160-218 and 743-854. After two AZD1222 doses, spike-specific TCR breadth and depth were significantly higher than at day 0 and than in MenACWY recipients.

This sequence uses TRBV5-1 and TRBJ2-3; TRBD2 lines up with 8 middle nucleotides. The starting material was peripheral blood, obtained on day 0 of AZD1222 vaccination. This sequence was found in an adult in good health. The nucleotides are TGCGCCAGCAGCTTGTTCTCATCGGGGGGGAACACAGATACGCAGTATTTT. Translation gives CASSLFSSGGNTDTQYF. Reference TRBV5-1 and TRBJ2-3 genes cover what lies past the CDR3, so the full variable domain is KAGVTQTPRYLIKTRGQQVTLSCSPISGHRSVSWYQQTPGQGLQFLFEYFSETQRNKGNFPGRFSGRQFSNSRSEMNVSTLELGDSALYLCASSLFSSGGNTDTQYFGPGTRLTVL.